The present entry profiles one TCR beta chain with its context. The source of the sample is a study of blood T cell repertoires in COVID-19. CDR1 and CDR2 from the germline V gene are LGHDT and YNNKEL (reference sequence). The length of the CDR3 is 15 residues. J lost 8 bases, V lost 1 base, and 5 bases had no gene match. Here immunoSEQ multiplex PCR was the method, and the copy in TCRdb shows in-frame clones only, minus some. The table records over 250,000 clones, about 92% of them present only once. The chain combines TRBV3-1 (or the pseudogene TRBV3-2) with TRBJ1-6; 7 nucleotides line up with TRBD1. The sample taken for sequencing was PBMCs or T cells enriched from blood (not recorded which). The receptor was derived from a man in his fifties or sixties who had recovered from COVID-19. The CDR3 here is CASSQGKGGHSPLHF. The CDR3 nucleotides read TGTGCCAGCAGCCAAGGTAAAGGGGGCCATTCACCCCTCCACTTT.